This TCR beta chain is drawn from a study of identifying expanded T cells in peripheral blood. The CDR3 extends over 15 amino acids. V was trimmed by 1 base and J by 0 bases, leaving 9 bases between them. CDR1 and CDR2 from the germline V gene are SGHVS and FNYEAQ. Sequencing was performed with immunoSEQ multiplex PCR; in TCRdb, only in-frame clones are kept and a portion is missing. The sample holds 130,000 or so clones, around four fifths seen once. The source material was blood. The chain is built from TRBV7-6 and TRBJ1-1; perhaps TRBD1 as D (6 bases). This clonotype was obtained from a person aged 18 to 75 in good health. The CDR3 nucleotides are TGTGCCAGCAGCTTAGGAACAGGGATGAACACTGAAGCTTTCTTT. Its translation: CASSLGTGMNTEAFF.